This T cell receptor beta chain was obtained from a study of human T cells and chemical hapten exposure (dated by TCRdb to the early 2020s). Background for the entire study: For sensitization, 2% DPC in acetone was applied to an approximately 2 cm by approximately 2 cm area of upper inner arm skin. Libraries were pooled for sequencing, and per-sample TCR yields varied mainly because of small differences in library volumes within the pool. About 28 alopecia patients gave blood for TCR sequencing at one to four time points (pre-sensitization, 2, 6 and 24 weeks). Patch testing was done on the upper back using Finn chambers containing 0.01% DPC, and results were scored after 6 days according to International Contact Dermatitis Research Group standards. Alopecia areata with under or over 50% scalp involvement, alopecia totalis and alopecia universalis were represented in the patient cohort, which was mostly female. Throughout the study period of 20 to 25 weeks, patients also received therapeutic DPC doses to the scalp every week. Blood was sampled from patients pre-sensitization (week 0) and at 2, 6 and about 24 weeks after DPC sensitization. The study tracked peripheral blood TCR repertoire changes in vivo during primary and secondary sensitization to the hapten diphenylcyclopropenone (DPC) in alopecia patients.

The table lists this clonotype with a few counts. Its antigen specificity is not known. No per-base quality is available; no much larger clone lies one base away. Points the paper makes about the study in general: After repeated subsampling, changes were observed in the strength of the expansion versus patch-test correlation and in the threshold at which the correlation became significant. DPC sensitization did not change how many TCRs were above 1 in 1000 frequency, and no evidence was found of alterations in global repertoire structure. All patients had alopecia, a presumed autoimmune disease, so their immune response might differ from that of healthy individuals. Patch test score was positively correlated with the number of PT1 expanded TCRs, with significance at thresholds 8, 16 and 32 but not at 4. Expanded TCRs formed significantly more large CDR3 similarity clusters than pre-sensitization or healthy control sets, consistent with antigen-driven responses.

This specimen's time point label, per the study, means: patch test 2, 6 weeks after DPC sensitization. The treatment or condition label for this specimen denotes: therapeutic diphenylcyclopropenone sensitization with weekly scalp DPC. Blood at each patch-test visit was drawn before the patch test was applied. Eligible patients were aged 18 to 70, diagnosed with alopecia, deemed suitable for DPC therapy, and excluded if pregnant. Unfractionated whole blood was collected in Tempus Blood RNA tubes, and total RNA was extracted from that blood. For CDR1 and CDR2, the germline V gene lists SNHLY and FYNNEI. Including cysteine and phenylalanine, the CDR3 has 14 amino acids. The retained sequence is limited to the CDR3, 42 bases, with the frame set at the first base. At the junction V is shortened by 3 bases and J by 6 bases, with 15 bases in between. Libraries came from RACE. TCRdb records NextSeq 500 as the sequencer. During library preparation, unique molecular identifiers were attached to individual cDNA molecules so that TCRs could be counted quantitatively and reproducibly. Both TCR alpha and TCR beta chains were sequenced from each blood RNA sample. The study's own analysis went as follows. A median of around 96,000 TCRs per sample was observed, with a range of roughly 20,000 to 750,000. The Decombinator software suite was used to annotate the V, J and CDR3 of the TCR reads. Every sample was subsampled to the same number of TCRs (28,000) for the PS versus PT1 abundance plots. Expanded TCRs were defined as absent before sensitization and observed at least eight times at the 2-week time point. TCRdb redid the processing of the public reads, applying fastp at Q25 and MiXCR, and retained in-frame beta chains. Each entry merges the rows of one CDR3 protein and shows their most common DNA and genes. TCRdb's processing, not the authors' own work, is the source of the V and J calls. For this sample there are roughly 140,000 distinct CDR3 sequences; 10% to 15% appear just once. The ten biggest clones cover under 1.5% of the sample.

The receptor was isolated from a woman aged 50 to 60 with alopecia areata. Some clones in this sample may be carry-over from other donors' samples. The chain is encoded by TRBV2 joined to TRBJ2-7, with TRBD2 tentatively as D gene (6 bases match). Sequencing was performed on whole blood, taken in connection with sensitization to the hapten diphenylcyclopropenone (DPC). The DNA is TGTGCCAGCAGTGAGGGGCCTAGCGTCCTCGAGCAGTACTTC. Translated, this is CASSEGPSVLEQYF.